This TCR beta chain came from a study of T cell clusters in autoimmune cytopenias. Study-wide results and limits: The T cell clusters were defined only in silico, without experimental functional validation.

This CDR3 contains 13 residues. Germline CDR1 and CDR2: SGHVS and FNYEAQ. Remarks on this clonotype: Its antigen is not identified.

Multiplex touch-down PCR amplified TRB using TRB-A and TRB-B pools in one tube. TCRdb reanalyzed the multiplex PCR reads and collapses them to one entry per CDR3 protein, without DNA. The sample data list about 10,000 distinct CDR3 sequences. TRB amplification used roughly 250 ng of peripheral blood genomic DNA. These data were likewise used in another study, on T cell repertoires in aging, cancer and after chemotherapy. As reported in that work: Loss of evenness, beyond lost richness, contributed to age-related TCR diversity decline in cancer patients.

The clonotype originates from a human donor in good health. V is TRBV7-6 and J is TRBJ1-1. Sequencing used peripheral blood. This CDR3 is CASGLGGEAEAFF.